Below, 26 T cell receptor beta chains from the same sample are listed, as sequenced in a study of blood T cell repertoires in COVID-19. This table comes from immunoSEQ multiplex PCR, and its TCRdb copy is limited to in-frame clones, with some not included. Of 200,000 to 300,000 clones in the sample, about 89% were seen once. Sequencing input: PBMCs or T cells enriched from blood (not recorded which). The source is a woman under 30 who had recovered from COVID-19.

The rearrangement joins TRBV7-9 to TRBJ2-7, with 10 bases matching TRBD1. Losses at the gene ends were 4 bases for V and 0 bases for J; bases not matched to a gene: 3. CDR1 SEHNR and CDR2 FQNEAQ come from the germline V gene (reference sequence). The CDR3 loop spans 15 amino acids. The CDR3 nucleotides read TGTGCCAGCAGCTCCGGACAGGGGGGCTCCTACGAGCAGTACTTC. This codes for CASSSGQGGSYEQYF.

This clone was found once. The J gene is TRBJ2-2, the V gene TRBV7-7, with D tentatively TRBD2 (6 bases). This CDR3 region has 15 residues. V was clipped by 1 base and J by 2 bases, with 8 bases between them. From germline, CDR1 is SSHAT and CDR2 FNYEAQ (reference sequence). CDR3 in amino acids: CASSLDAGNTGELFF. Written as DNA, the CDR3 is TGTGCCAGCAGCTTAGATGCGGGAAACACCGGGGAGCTGTTTTTT.

The rearrangement links TRBV5-4 to TRBJ1-1; D is perhaps TRBD1 (6 bases). CDR3 length equals 14 residues. With 5 bases removed from V and 0 bases from J, the gap between germline ends came to 11 bases. Germline-derived CDR1 and CDR2 are SGHNT and YYREEE (reference sequence). CDR3 amino acids: CASRTTGMNTEAFF. For the CDR3, the DNA is TGTGCCAGCAGAACGACAGGAATGAACACTGAAGCTTTCTTT.

The rearrangement links TRBV10-3 to TRBJ2-5; no clear D. CDR3 length: 11 residues. Germline lookup yields CDR1 ENHRY and CDR2 SYGVKD. The ends were cut back, 4 bases at V and 5 bases at J, with 5 bases in the middle. This CDR3 is CAISGGETQYF. The CDR3 bases are TGTGCCATCAGTGGAGGTGAGACCCAGTACTTC.

V and J are TRBV11-2 and TRBJ2-5; a possible D gene is TRBD2 (5 bases). Trimming cost V 4 bases and J 7 bases, with 19 bases left between them. The CDR3 is made up of 15 amino acids. The germline CDR1 and CDR2 sequences are SGHAT and FQNNGV. The CDR3 protein is CASSSLPILRGTQYF. CDR3 sequence (DNA): TGTGCCAGCAGCTCATTACCCATCCTCCGGGGGACCCAGTACTTC.

V usage is TRBV30 and J usage is TRBJ2-1; TRBD2 is a possible D gene (6 bases). This CDR3 has 14 amino acids. The V and J ends lost 3 bases and 9 bases respectively, with 18 bases between them. Germline V gene lookup returns CDR1 GTSNPN and CDR2 SVGIG (reference sequence). Here the CDR3 reads CAWSLGRRVIEQFF. The DNA for the CDR3 is TGTGCCTGGAGCCTAGGGCGGAGGGTCATTGAGCAGTTCTTC. The variable domain in full, completed from reference TRBV30 and TRBJ2-1, reads SQTIHQWPATLVQPVGSPLSLECTVEGTSNPNLYWYRQAAGRGLQLLFYSVGIGQISSEVPQNLSASRPQDRQFILSSKKLLLSDSGFYLCAWSLGRRVIEQFFGPGTRLTVL.

The V call is TRBV25-1, the J call TRBJ1-1, with 8 bases fitting TRBD1. The CDR3 extends over 16 amino acids. Losses at the gene ends were 3 bases for V and 4 bases for J; bases not matched to a gene: 10. CDR1 MGHDK and CDR2 SYGVNS come from the germline V gene. CDR3 region: CASSELQGGVGTEAFF. Here the CDR3 DNA reads TGTGCCAGCAGTGAGTTACAGGGGGGGGTTGGCACTGAAGCTTTCTTT.

This clone was seen a single time. The chain has TRBV28 and TRBJ1-4, with TRBD1 as a possible D gene (5 bases). Germline CDR1 is MDHEN and CDR2 is SYDVKM. Trimming removed 5 bases at V and 8 bases at J, with 21 bases between. This CDR3 has 16 residues. CDR3 coding DNA: TGTGCCAGCAGTGCCACGCTTAGCGGGGGGAGGGAAAAACTGTTTTTT. Its protein product is CASSATLSGGREKLFF.

As for this clone: Other DNA sequences in the same sample also yield this CDR3. V and J are TRBV5-4 and TRBJ1-4; D ambiguous. Trimming cost V 0 bases and J 5 bases, with 5 bases left between them. There are 13 residues in the CDR3. Germline CDR1 reads SGHNT; CDR2 reads YYREEE (reference sequence). This CDR3 is CASSLAGNEKLFF. The CDR3 coding sequence is TGTGCCAGCAGCTTGGCAGGAAATGAAAAACTGTTTTTT. Using reference TRBV5-4 and TRBJ1-4 for the parts outside the CDR3, the full variable domain is ETGVTQSPTHLIKTRGQQVTLRCSSQSGHNTVSWYQQALGQGPQFIFQYYREEENGRGNFPPRFSGLQFPNYSSELNVNALELDDSALYLCASSLAGNEKLFFGSGTQLSVL.

The chain uses TRBV25-1 and TRBJ1-1; a possible D gene is TRBD1 (6 bases). V was clipped by 3 bases and J by 3 bases, with 20 bases between them. Germline V gene data show CDR1 as MGHDK and CDR2 as SYGVNS. This CDR3 region has 17 residues. The CDR3 sequence is CASSESGVWTADTEAFF. In nucleotides, the CDR3 is TGTGCCAGCAGTGAGTCAGGGGTGTGGACAGCAGACACTGAAGCTTTCTTT.

The genes are TRBV29-1 and TRBJ1-3; D is undetermined. V was shortened by 1 base and J by 0 bases, with 10 bases between the two germline ends. This CDR3 has 15 residues. In germline, CDR1 is SQVTM, CDR2 ANQGSEA. The DNA for the CDR3 is TGCAGCGTTGAAGCACAATGGCCCTCTGGAAACACCATATATTTT. This sequence encodes CSVEAQWPSGNTIYF.

This clone was recorded a few times. The V and J genes are TRBV12-5 and TRBJ1-3; 8 nucleotides match TRBD1. Germline-derived CDR1 and CDR2 are LGHNT and FRNRAP. V was clipped by 2 bases and J by 4 bases; unmatched bases: 4. The CDR3 is 15 amino acids. The CDR3, as DNA: TGTGCTAGTGGTTTGCAGGGGGCGCGGGGAAACACCATATATTTT. It is translated as CASGLQGARGNTIYF.

The V and J genes are TRBV4-3 and TRBJ1-2; TRBD1 matches at 7 bases. The V gene end was trimmed by 0 bases and the J gene end by 8 bases; junction bases not matched to a gene: 12. Germline assignment: CDR1 LGHNA and CDR2 YSLEER. The CDR3 runs 16 residues. The CDR3 nucleotides read TGCGCCAGCAGCCAAGATTCAGGGAGAGGGGGCATGGGCTACACCTTC. This translates into CASSQDSGRGGMGYTF.

V and J are TRBV2 and TRBJ2-2; D is uncertain. CDR3 size: 15 residues. From germline, CDR1 is SNHLY and CDR2 FYNNEI. The V end lost 2 bases, the J end lost 3 bases, and 10 bases lay between the germline ends. The chain's CDR3 is CASSEFAVYTGELFF. CDR3 sequence (DNA): TGTGCCAGCAGTGAATTTGCGGTTTACACCGGGGAGCTGTTTTTT.

The genes are TRBV5-1 and TRBJ1-2, with 7 bases lining up with TRBD1. Trimming cost V 0 bases and J 0 bases; bases outside gene matches: 2. Germline values: CDR1 SGHRS, CDR2 YFSETQ. The CDR3 contains 15 residues. The CDR3 DNA follows: TGCGCCAGCAGCTTGGGAGACAGGGCTAACTATGGCTACACCTTC. Encoded protein: CASSLGDRANYGYTF.

This chain uses TRBV5-1 with TRBJ2-3; TRBD1 matches 11 bases. The germline V gene encodes CDR1 SGHRS and CDR2 YFSETQ. The CDR3 covers 15 residues. The ends lost 4 bases at V and 3 bases at J; junction bases unmatched: 4. As DNA, the CDR3 is TGCGCCAGCAGCCTATGGGACAGGGGGACAGATACGCAGTATTTT. Its protein is CASSLWDRGTDTQYF.

This clone was seen only once. This chain connects TRBV4-2 to TRBJ1-1, with D possibly being TRBD1 (6 bases). Trimming removed 3 bases from V and 3 bases from J, with 14 bases in between. The length of the CDR3 is 15 residues. Germline V lookup: CDR1 LGHNA, CDR2 YNFKEQ. CDR3 sequence (DNA): TGTGCCAGCAGCCACGATCCGGACAGCTACACTGAAGCTTTCTTT. Its translation: CASSHDPDSYTEAFF.

This chain uses TRBV9 with TRBJ2-3; 14 nucleotides match TRBD2. CDR3 length: 17 amino acids. V lost 0 bases and J lost 2; bases outside the gene matches: 2. CDR1 and CDR2 (germline): SGDLS, YYNGEE. The CDR3 here is CASSVGTSGGPTDTQYF. CDR3 DNA: TGTGCCAGCAGCGTAGGGACTAGCGGGGGGCCCACAGATACGCAGTATTTT.

V usage is TRBV5-6 and J usage is TRBJ1-6; D is perhaps TRBD1 (5 bases). The CDR3 runs 12 residues. V was pared by 3 bases and J by 13 bases, with 11 bases between. Germline V gene data show CDR1 as SGHDT and CDR2 as YYEEEE. The CDR3 DNA is TGTGCCAGCAGCTCACTGGGGGGGCCCCTCCACTTT. Protein sequence: CASSSLGGPLHF.

This sequence joins TRBV5-1 and TRBJ2-7; 11 nucleotides align to TRBD2. V gave up 0 bases and J gave up 4 bases; unmatched junction bases: 0. Germline V CDR1 and CDR2: SGHRS, YFSETQ. CDR3 length: 14 residues. The CDR3 DNA follows: TGCGCCAGCAGCTTGGGGACTAGCGGGTACGAGCAGTACTTC. Its translation is CASSLGTSGYEQYF. The entire variable domain, with the rest obtained from reference TRBV5-1 and TRBJ2-7, is as follows: KAGVTQTPRYLIKTRGQQVTLSCSPISGHRSVSWYQQTPGQGLQFLFEYFSETQRNKGNFPGRFSGRQFSNSRSEMNVSTLELGDSALYLCASSLGTSGYEQYFGPGTRLTVT.

The V and J genes are TRBV6-5 and TRBJ2-1; TRBD1 matches at 9 bases. Trimming cost V 6 bases and J 8 bases; bases outside gene matches: 5. Germline CDR1 MNHEY, CDR2 SVGAGI. The CDR3 length is 13 residues. CDR3 DNA: TGTGCCAGCAGCCGGGACAGGGACGATGAGCAGTTCTTC. This encodes CASSRDRDDEQFF.

Of note for this clone: The same CDR3 is also encoded by other DNA sequences in this sample. This chain links TRBV7-9 with TRBJ1-6, with 7 bases lining up with TRBD1. The J segment lost 7 bases and the V segment lost 5 bases, leaving 5 bases of the junction unmatched. This CDR3 is built from 14 residues. Germline loops: CDR1 SEHNR, CDR2 FQNEAQ (reference sequence). The CDR3 DNA reads as TGTGCCAGCAGCCCACAGGGGAGAAATTCACCCCTCCACTTT. It codes for CASSPQGRNSPLHF.

This clone occurred once. V usage is TRBV11-2 and J usage is TRBJ2-3, with 13 nucleotides matching TRBD2. CDR1 is SGHAT and CDR2 is FQNNGV in the germline V gene. This CDR3 contains 15 residues. The V segment lost 7 bases and the J segment 8 bases; nucleotides outside the gene matches: 9. The CDR3 protein is CASTTGTSGAPTQYF. CDR3 bases: TGTGCCAGCACCACCGGGACTAGCGGGGCCCCTACGCAGTATTTT.

The chain carries TRBV3-1 (or the pseudogene TRBV3-2) and TRBJ1-2; D gene ambiguous. V lost 1 base, J lost 5 bases, and 8 bases lay in between. Germline V gene sequence: CDR1 LGHDT, CDR2 YNNKEL (reference sequence). The length of the CDR3 is 13 residues. CDR3 in DNA: TGTGCCAGCAGCCAAGTGGGAGAATATGGCTACACCTTC. As protein: CASSQVGEYGYTF.

This clone was seen only a few times. The chain couples TRBV30 to TRBJ1-5; TRBD1 agrees at 9 bases. The CDR3 has 14 residues. J lost 6 bases, V lost 0 bases, and 3 bases had no gene match. Germline V gene data show CDR1 as GTSNPN and CDR2 as SVGIG (reference sequence). The CDR3 nucleotides read TGTGCCTGGAGTGTACGGACAGGGGCTCAGCCCCAGCATTTT. Protein sequence: CAWSVRTGAQPQHF. Looking up the rest from reference TRBV30 and TRBJ1-5 gives the full variable domain: SQTIHQWPATLVQPVGSPLSLECTVEGTSNPNLYWYRQAAGRGLQLLFYSVGIGQISSEVPQNLSASRPQDRQFILSSKKLLLSDSGFYLCAWSVRTGAQPQHFGDGTRLSIL.

In this sample, this clone turned up once. The same CDR3 is also encoded by other DNA sequences in this sample. The V and J genes are TRBV5-1 and TRBJ1-1, with D hard to call. Trimming removed 2 bases from V and 2 bases from J, with 7 bases in between. The CDR3 is 13 residues long. The V gene's germline CDR1 is SGHRS and CDR2 YFSETQ. In nucleotides, the CDR3 is TGCGCCAGCAGCTTTTCGGGTAACACTGAAGCTTTCTTT. Its protein product is CASSFSGNTEAFF.